The entry below describes one T cell receptor (beta chain). This sample was included in a study of blood T cell repertoires in COVID-19. Background on the study: Sites across the United States, Italy and Spain contributed samples from acute and convalescent COVID-19. From T cells, B-cell-depleted T cells, or PBMCs came the material, which was cDNA or gDNA.

Germline lookup yields CDR1 SGHRS and CDR2 YFSETQ. This CDR3 is built from 15 residues. The germline V and J ends were trimmed by 2 bases and 1 base, with 12 bases remaining between them. Authors' analysis steps: Reference gene primer amplification gave nucleated cell count estimates. Profiling relied on immunoSEQ multiplex PCR, and the TCRdb table lists in-frame clones only, not all of them. From that table come the V and J calls and clone size; the DNA was used to work out D and trimming. The sample shows 200,000 to 250,000 clones, about 83% of them seen only once. Seattle cases were enrolled at active infection and followed longitudinally.

The sample comprised peripheral blood. The rearrangement uses TRBV5-1 and TRBJ2-5; maybe TRBD2 (5 bases). This clonotype originated in a woman aged 30 to 39 with COVID-19, enrolled during active disease. The CDR3 spells CASSLQLVTQETQYF. The CDR3 bases are TGCGCCAGCAGCTTACAACTAGTGACCCAAGAGACCCAGTACTTC.